A selection of T cell receptor beta chains follows, all from one sample in a study of tumor-infiltrating lymphocytes in primary liver carcinoma. MiXCR, run by TCRdb on the multiplex PCR reads, gives a single entry per CDR3 protein. The table lists approximately 300,000 distinct CDR3 sequences, around three fifths of them singletons. Sequenced sample: peripheral blood. Receptor source: a man in his forties with primary liver carcinoma and hepatitis B virus infection. Each CDR3 is given without its conserved first and last residue. Only part of the rows carry a size: once, few, many, or a class if the clone is expanded.

TRBV5-1	many	TRBJ2-1	ASSPSGGQDSAEQF
TRBV11-3	-	TRBJ2-5	ASSFGTSENPLETQY
TRBV11-2	many	TRBJ2-5	ASTPGPQGAQY
TRBV11-3	-	TRBJ2-1	ACSLNANVQF
TRBV7-9	-	TRBJ2-5	ASILVQAPGTQY
TRBV11-2	-	TRBJ2-3	GSSRRSTGVNTDTQY
TRBV5-4	-	TRBJ2-5	VSSSQAQGTETQY
TRBV30	few	TRBJ1-2	AWSVKARQGPPRHHNYGYT
TRBV29-1	-	TRBJ2-5	SVARHRETQY
TRBV28	few	TRBJ2-3	ASSLGDSTDTQY
TRBV28	-	TRBJ1-5	ASSLYHSNQPQH
TRBV11-3	-	TRBJ2-1	ASSLAGRSLNEQF
TRBV6-6	once	TRBJ1-2	ASSRESDSIHDYT
TRBV28	few	TRBJ2-1	ASSPTSGRVYNEQF
TRBV11-1	-	TRBJ2-6	ASSRDTDSGANFLT
TRBV30	once	TRBJ2-3	AWRVPGAGDTQY
TRBV11-1	-	TRBJ2-7	ARSLGGEQY
TRBV28	-	TRBJ2-6	ASSFFGLAQSSGANVLT
TRBV4-3	-	TRBJ2-1	ASSRDPTGANEQS
TRBV6-1	-	TRBJ1-6	ASRGRSCYNSPLH
TRBV5-4	few	TRBJ2-3	ASSSRTGGDTQY
TRBV5-4	few	TRBJ2-5	ASSSARDLGQETQY
TRBV6-6	-	TRBJ1-6	ASSEDYKINSPLH
TRBV11-2	-	TRBJ2-6	AGSLGTGANVLT
TRBV5-1	few	TRBJ2-7	ASSPQTEVSYEQY
TRBV5-1	-	TRBJ2-3	ASSLNRRGDTQY
TRBV6-2/TRBV6-3	few	TRBJ1-3	ASSFDATSGNTIY
TRBV30	-	TRBJ1-1	AWSHPSAASAEAF
TRBV11-2	-	TRBJ2-5	ARGLQGAAGYETQY
TRBV10-3	many	TRBJ2-1	AIRDLPTVSYNEQF
TRBV11-2	-	TRBJ2-3	ASSLGLLTGVADTQY
TRBV11-2	many	TRBJ2-3	ASSSASGTSGSSTDTQY
TRBV5-8	few	TRBJ2-1	ASSLRTGVQF
TRBV29-1	-	TRBJ1-2	SVETGFGYGYT
TRBV5-5	few	TRBJ2-7	ASSFGASGYEQY
TRBV30	few	TRBJ1-1	AWSGGMNTEAF
TRBV6-6	few	TRBJ2-4	ASSTTSGLAKNIQY
TRBV5-1	-	TRBJ1-4	ASSQKPKDSLSNEKLF
TRBV12-3/TRBV12-4	many	TRBJ2-1	AITSGLAGGRGEQF
TRBV4-1	-	TRBJ2-7	VSSQSLGQGYEQY
TRBV4-3	-	TRBJ2-7	ASSHRGSANEQY
TRBV5-6	-	TRBJ1-4	ASSHSAGTEGEKLF
TRBV11-2	-	TRBJ1-2	ASSPVGPGYT
TRBV6-1	-	TRBJ2-1	ASSDAAAGYNEQF
TRBV4-1	-	TRBJ2-3	VSSSSEPTDTQY
TRBV24-1	few	TRBJ2-3	ATSDLPGQGTDTQY
TRBV11-2	-	TRBJ2-7	VTSLRAGDYEQY
TRBV29-1	-	TRBJ1-2	SVGRIPDFGNT
TRBV5-5	many	TRBJ1-4	ASSLSGVTNEKLF
TRBV11-3	-	TRBJ2-1	ASSYRKGNEQF
TRBV6-5	-	TRBJ1-5	ASRPYGNNQPQH
TRBV12-3/TRBV12-4	many	TRBJ2-5	ASRRGDGETQY
TRBV28	-	TRBJ1-4	TSSFFPGNQEKLF
TRBV20-1	-	TRBJ2-1	SADHNEQF
TRBV11-3	many	TRBJ2-1	ASSSATSSEQF
TRBV7-9	few	TRBJ2-1	ASSLRAGGSYNEQF
TRBV2	-	TRBJ1-4	ASSSDEKLF
TRBV4-3	-	TRBJ1-2	ASSQDYRAHYGYT
TRBV6-1	-	TRBJ2-7	AGSERSGYYEQY